The 8 T cell receptor beta chains presented below share a single source sample, sequenced in a study of beta chain features in type 1 diabetes. Their antigens are not known. Points from the study as a whole: Researchers report that Type 1 diabetes patients had moderately but significantly shorter TCRB CDR3s across all four CD4+ subsets.

Since all of the isolated RNA was reverse transcribed, expressed TCRB transcripts were what got sequenced. Method: immunoSEQ multiplex PCR; TCRdb's copy keeps in-frame clones and lacks some. In the table there are hundreds of thousands of clones, around an eighth of which are singletons. Source material: naive CD4+ T cells from blood. The receptors stem from a man in his late teens or twenties with type 1 diabetes.

Worth noting for this clone: A junction end diverges from the germline sequence, so it may reflect a read error. This chain joins TRBV28 and TRBJ2-3; D remains ambiguous. This CDR3 spans 14 amino acids. Germline V gives CDR1 MDHEN, CDR2 SYDVKM. As DNA, the CDR3 is TGTGCCAGCAGTTCTGGACCCGATTGGGATATGCAGTATTTT. It translates to CASSSGPDWDMQYF.

This clone has just a few counts. J is TRBJ1-5 and V is TRBV6-1, with a tentative D call TRBD1 (5 bases). Trimming stripped 4 bases from V and 5 bases from J, with 9 bases between. This CDR3 is 13 amino acids long. CDR1 and CDR2 from the germline V gene are MNHNS and SASEGT. The CDR3 DNA follows: TGTGCCAGCAGTGGACAGCCCGATCAGCCCCAGCATTTT. Its translation: CASSGQPDQPQHF.

The chain joins TRBV28 to TRBJ2-7, with 9 bases identical to TRBD1. From germline, CDR1 is MDHEN and CDR2 SYDVKM. This CDR3 is 12 amino acids long. V shed 9 bases and J 2 bases; nucleotides not matched to a gene: 2. The CDR3 DNA is TGTGCCAGTAGACAGGGGGCCTACGAGCAGTACTTC. It encodes CASRQGAYEQYF.

The chain carries TRBV18 and TRBJ1-2, with D perhaps matching TRBD1 (6 bases). Between the trimmed V and J ends, which lost 3 bases and 13 bases, there was a span of 24 bases. CDR3 length: 15 amino acids. Germline V gene data show CDR1 as KGHSH and CDR2 as LQKENI. The chain's CDR3 is CASSPAGSGDSLGTF. For the CDR3, the DNA is TGTGCCAGCTCACCGGCGGGCTCAGGGGACTCGCTCGGCACCTTC.

The chain uses TRBV11-3 and TRBJ2-3, with TRBD1 matching 7 bases. Germline V gene data show CDR1 as SGHNT and CDR2 as YENEEA. CDR3 size: 16 residues. The V and J ends lost 5 bases and 1 base, in that order; junction bases with no gene match: 9. Written as DNA, the CDR3 is TGTGCCAGCAGCGCCCGACAGGGCGTTGGCACAGATACGCAGTATTTT. It yields the protein CASSARQGVGTDTQYF.

The chain recombines TRBV6-1 with TRBJ2-4; D is ambiguous. Deletions cut 4 bases from V and 3 bases from J, with 13 bases between. CDR1 is MNHNS, CDR2 SASEGT, per germline. The CDR3 totals 15 residues. DNA for the CDR3: TGTGCCAGCAGTGTGAGCGTTGGGGTCAAAAACATTCAGTACTTC. Amino acids: CASSVSVGVKNIQYF.

This rearrangement joins TRBV6-1 to TRBJ1-5; D is perhaps TRBD1 (5 bases). V lost 2 bases and J 1 base, leaving 6 bases between the germline ends. Germline CDR1 is MNHNS and CDR2 is SASEGT. This CDR3 is 14 amino acids long. The DNA for the CDR3 is TGTGCCAGCAGTGAATGGGGCAGCAATCAGCCCCAGCATTTT. This gives the protein CASSEWGSNQPQHF.

Of note for this clone: At the DNA level, this CDR3 is encoded by other sequences in the same sample as well. The chain recombines TRBV4-1 with TRBJ1-5; possibly TRBD1 for D (6 bases). CDR1 is MGHRA and CDR2 is YSYEKL in the germline V gene. The CDR3 consists of 16 residues. V gave up 0 bases and J gave up 1 base, with 10 bases separating them. CDR3 protein: CASSQEGRGSNQPQHF. The CDR3 nucleotides are TGCGCCAGCAGCCAAGAGGGCAGGGGCAGCAATCAGCCCCAGCATTTT.